The present TCR beta chain was sequenced within a study of blood T cell repertoires in COVID-19. On the study more broadly: Acute and convalescent COVID-19 samples came from the United States, Italy and Spain. T cells, B-cell-depleted T cells, or PBMCs provided the cDNA or gDNA that served as material.

This clone has just a few counts. Original handling: Amplification of reference gene primers was used by the study to estimate nucleated cell counts. TCRdb keeps only in-frame clones here, not all; method: immunoSEQ multiplex PCR. The DNA was the basis for D and trimming; V, J and clone size are from that table. Altogether a few hundred thousand clones are present, 85% to 90% being singletons, with the ten largest covering around 0.88%. Trimming took 3 bases from V and 10 from J, leaving 19 bases between them. Germline CDR1 SGHVS, CDR2 FQNEAQ. The CDR3 consists of 15 residues. Sequenced: peripheral blood. V is TRBV7-8 and J is TRBJ1-5; perhaps TRBD1 as D (5 bases). This clonotype originated in a man aged 25 to 40 with acute or convalescent COVID-19. The CDR3 loop is CASSFVGQPHTPQHF. The CDR3 DNA reads as TGTGCCAGCAGCTTTGTCGGACAACCCCATACCCCCCAGCATTTT.